This TCR beta chain was captured by sequencing in a study of blood T cell repertoires in COVID-19. Study as a whole: COVID-19 samples, acute and convalescent, were from the United States, Italy and Spain.

The V gene end was trimmed by 6 bases and the J gene end by 7 bases; junction bases not matched to a gene: 5. This CDR3 has 12 amino acids. CDR1 is MDHEN and CDR2 is SYDVKM in the germline V gene. Methods used by the authors: Reference gene primer amplification in the assay estimated nucleated cell counts. Here immunoSEQ multiplex PCR was the method, and the copy in TCRdb shows in-frame clones only, minus some. That table gives V, J and clone size, and the DNA gave D and trimming. The sample gives about 150,000 clones, just under 80% of which show up once; around 13% is in the top ten. This clonotype was sampled from a woman older than 75 with acute or convalescent COVID-19. The rearrangement links TRBV28 to TRBJ1-1; 7 nucleotides line up with TRBD1. Sequencing input: peripheral blood. The CDR3 protein is CASSSGQFEAFF. The CDR3 DNA follows: TGTGCCAGCAGCTCGGGACAGTTTGAAGCTTTCTTT.